This TCR beta chain was sequenced in a study of control samples from healthy donors and cancer patients. Sequenced by immunoSEQ multiplex PCR; TCRdb stores in-frame clones only, minus some. The sample has about 120,000 clones, more than 70% seen once. CDR3 size: 17 residues. Germline-derived CDR1 and CDR2 are SGHTA and FQGTGA. Losses at the gene ends were 5 bases for V and 1 base for J; bases not matched to a gene: 9. The source of this sequence is a man aged 60-69 years in good health. Sequencing was performed on blood. The chain joins TRBV7-3 to TRBJ2-2; 8 positions agree with TRBD2. CDR3 coding DNA: TGTGCCAGCAGCCCAAGTGGCGGGGGGCAGAACACCGGGGAGCTGTTTTTT. It yields the protein CASSPSGGGQNTGELFF.